This T cell receptor (beta chain) was captured in a study of blood T cell repertoires in COVID-19. Generated by immunoSEQ multiplex PCR, the TCRdb table keeps only in-frame clones and is missing some. The profile covers 150,000 or so clones, with around 84% appearing a single time and nearly 10% taken by the ten largest. The CDR3 has 15 amino acids. Germline V CDR1 and CDR2: SGHVS, FNYEAQ. Trimming cost V 5 bases and J 0 bases, with 11 bases left between them. J is TRBJ2-1 and V is TRBV7-6; TRBD2 might be the D (6 bases). Sample: peripheral blood. This receptor was taken from a woman aged 50 to 60 with acute or convalescent COVID-19. The CDR3: CASSVTGGSYNEQFF. CDR3 nucleotide sequence: TGTGCCAGCAGCGTTACCGGGGGCTCCTACAATGAGCAGTTCTTC.